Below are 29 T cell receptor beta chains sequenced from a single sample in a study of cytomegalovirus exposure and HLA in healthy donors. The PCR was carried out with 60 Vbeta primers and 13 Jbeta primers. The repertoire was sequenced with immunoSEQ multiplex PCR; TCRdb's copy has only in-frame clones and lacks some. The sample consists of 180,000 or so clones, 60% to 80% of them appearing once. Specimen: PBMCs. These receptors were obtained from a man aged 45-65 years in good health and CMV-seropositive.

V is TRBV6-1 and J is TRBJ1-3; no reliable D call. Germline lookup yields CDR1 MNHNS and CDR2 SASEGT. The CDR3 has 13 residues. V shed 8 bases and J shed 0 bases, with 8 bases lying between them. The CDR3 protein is CASRPSSGNTIYF. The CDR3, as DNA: TGTGCCAGCCGCCCCAGCTCTGGAAACACCATATATTTT.

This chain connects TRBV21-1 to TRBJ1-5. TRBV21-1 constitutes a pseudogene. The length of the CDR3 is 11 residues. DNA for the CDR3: TGTGCCAGCAGCAGAGATCAGCCCCAGCATTTT. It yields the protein CASSRDQPQHF.

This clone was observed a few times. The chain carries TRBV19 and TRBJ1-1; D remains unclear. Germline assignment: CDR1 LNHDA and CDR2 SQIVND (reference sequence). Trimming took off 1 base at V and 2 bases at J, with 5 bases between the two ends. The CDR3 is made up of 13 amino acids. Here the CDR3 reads CASSIARNTEAFF. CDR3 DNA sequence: TGTGCCAGTAGTATAGCCAGAAACACTGAAGCTTTCTTT.

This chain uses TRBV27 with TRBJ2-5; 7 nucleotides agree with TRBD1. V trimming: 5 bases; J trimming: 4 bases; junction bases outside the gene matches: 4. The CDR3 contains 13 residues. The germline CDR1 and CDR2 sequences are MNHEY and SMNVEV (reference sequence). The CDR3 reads CASSDRAGETQYF. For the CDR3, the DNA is TGTGCCAGCAGTGACAGGGCCGGAGAGACCCAGTACTTC.

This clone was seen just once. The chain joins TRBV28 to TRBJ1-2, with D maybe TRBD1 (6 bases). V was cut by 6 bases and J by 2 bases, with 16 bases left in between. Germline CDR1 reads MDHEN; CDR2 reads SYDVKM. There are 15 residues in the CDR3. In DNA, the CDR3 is TGTGCCAGCAGGATTAGCGGGGGGCCGAACTATGGCTACACCTTC. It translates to CASRISGGPNYGYTF.

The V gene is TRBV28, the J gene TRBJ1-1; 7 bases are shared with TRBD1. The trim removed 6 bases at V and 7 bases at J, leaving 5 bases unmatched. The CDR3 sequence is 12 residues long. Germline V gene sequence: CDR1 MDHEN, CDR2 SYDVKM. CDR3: CASSSGQLEAFF. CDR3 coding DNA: TGTGCCAGCAGCTCGGGACAGCTTGAAGCTTTCTTT. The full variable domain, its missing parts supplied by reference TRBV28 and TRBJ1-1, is DVKVTQSSRYLVKRTGEKVFLECVQDMDHENMFWYRQDPGLGLRLIYFSYDVKMKEKGDIPEGYSVSREKKERFSLILESASTNQTSMYLCASSSGQLEAFFGQGTRLTVV.

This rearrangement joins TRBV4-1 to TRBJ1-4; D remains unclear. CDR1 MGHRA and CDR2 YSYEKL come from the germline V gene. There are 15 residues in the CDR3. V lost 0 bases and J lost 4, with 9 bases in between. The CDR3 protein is CASSQDGSGNEKLFF. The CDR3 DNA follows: TGCGCCAGCAGCCAAGATGGGTCGGGTAATGAAAAACTGTTTTTT.

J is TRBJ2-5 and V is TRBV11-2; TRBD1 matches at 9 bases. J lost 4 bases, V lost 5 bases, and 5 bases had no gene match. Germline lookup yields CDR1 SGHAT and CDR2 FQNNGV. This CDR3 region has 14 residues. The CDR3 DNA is TGTGCCAGCAGCGCCACAGGGGGCAGAGAGACCCAGTACTTC. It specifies CASSATGGRETQYF.

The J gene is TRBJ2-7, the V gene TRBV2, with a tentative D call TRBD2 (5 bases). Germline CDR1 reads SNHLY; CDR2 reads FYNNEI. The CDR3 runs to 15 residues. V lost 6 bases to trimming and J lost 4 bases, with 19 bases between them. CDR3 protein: CASRSKVGSSYEQYV. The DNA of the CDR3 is TGTGCCAGCAGGTCTAAGGTAGGGAGTTCATACGAGCAGTACGTC.

The CDR3 loop reads CASSLVGQNTEAFF. In DNA form, the CDR3 reads TGTGCCAGCTCATTAGTCGGACAGAACACTGAAGCTTTCTTT. The chain employs TRBV18 and TRBJ1-1; D is perhaps TRBD1 (5 bases). Germline lookup yields CDR1 KGHSH and CDR2 LQKENI. The CDR3 totals 14 residues. V was cut by 5 bases and J by 1 base, with 11 bases left in between.

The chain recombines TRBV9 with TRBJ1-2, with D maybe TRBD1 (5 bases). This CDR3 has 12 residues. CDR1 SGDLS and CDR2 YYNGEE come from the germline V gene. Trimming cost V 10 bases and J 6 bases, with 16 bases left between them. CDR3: CASGRGRDGYTF. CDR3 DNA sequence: TGTGCCTCCGGTCGTGGCAGGGATGGCTACACCTTC.

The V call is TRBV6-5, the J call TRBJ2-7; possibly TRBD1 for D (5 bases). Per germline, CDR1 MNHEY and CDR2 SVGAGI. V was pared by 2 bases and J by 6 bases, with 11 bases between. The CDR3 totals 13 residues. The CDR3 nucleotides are TGTGCCAGCAGTTACCGGACACCGCCCGAGCAGTACTTC. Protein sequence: CASSYRTPPEQYF.

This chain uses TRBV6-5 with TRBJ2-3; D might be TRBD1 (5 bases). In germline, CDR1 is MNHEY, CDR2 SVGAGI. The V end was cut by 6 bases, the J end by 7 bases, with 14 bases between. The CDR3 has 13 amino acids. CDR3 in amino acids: CASSSPDRNTQYF. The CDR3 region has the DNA TGTGCCAGCAGCTCCCCCGACAGAAATACGCAGTATTTT.

CDR3 protein: CASSQGPAGGNYGYTF. CDR3 bases: TGTGCCAGCAGCCAAGGACCTGCGGGGGGCAACTATGGCTACACCTTC. The chain links TRBV5-4 to TRBJ1-2; a possible D gene is TRBD1 (6 bases). The CDR3 is made up of 16 amino acids. Germline CDR1 and CDR2: SGHNT and YYREEE (reference sequence). The ends were cut back, 4 bases at V and 2 bases at J, with 18 bases in the middle.

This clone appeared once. CDR3 sequence (DNA): TGCGCCAGCAGCATAGGGGGCATATATCCCTACGAGCAGTACGTC. Protein product: CASSIGGIYPYEQYV. The rearrangement links TRBV5-1 to TRBJ2-7; 7 bases fit TRBD1. The CDR3 has 15 residues. V gave up 4 bases and J gave up 2 bases; unmatched junction bases: 9. Germline lookup yields CDR1 SGHRS and CDR2 YFSETQ.

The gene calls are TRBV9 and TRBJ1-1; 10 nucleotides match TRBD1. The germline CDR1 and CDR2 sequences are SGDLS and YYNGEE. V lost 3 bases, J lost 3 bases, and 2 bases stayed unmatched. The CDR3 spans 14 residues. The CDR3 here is CASSAGQGHTEAFF. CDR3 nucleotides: TGTGCCAGCAGCGCGGGACAGGGGCACACTGAAGCTTTCTTT. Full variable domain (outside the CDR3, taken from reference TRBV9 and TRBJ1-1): DSGVTQTPKHLITATGQRVTLRCSPRSGDLSVYWYQQSLDQGLQFLIQYYNGEERAKGNILERFSAQQFPDLHSELNLSSLELGDSALYFCASSAGQGHTEAFFGQGTRLTVV.

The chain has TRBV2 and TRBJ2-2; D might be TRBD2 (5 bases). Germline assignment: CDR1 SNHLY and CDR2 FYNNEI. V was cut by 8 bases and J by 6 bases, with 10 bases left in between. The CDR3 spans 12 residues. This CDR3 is CASLGRAGELFF. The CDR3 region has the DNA TGTGCCAGCTTGGGGAGAGCCGGGGAGCTGTTTTTT.

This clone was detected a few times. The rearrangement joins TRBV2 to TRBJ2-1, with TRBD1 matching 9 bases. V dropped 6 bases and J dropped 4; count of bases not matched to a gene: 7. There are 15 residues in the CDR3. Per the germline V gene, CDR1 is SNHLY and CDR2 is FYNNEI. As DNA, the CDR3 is TGTGCCAGCAGCAGGGGACAGGGAACGTACAATGAGCAGTTCTTC. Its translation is CASSRGQGTYNEQFF.

In DNA form, the CDR3 reads TGTGCCAGCAGCCCTCAGGGAGGGTCGGCTTTCTTT. It translates to CASSPQGGSAFF. The chain joins TRBV7-8 to TRBJ1-1; D perhaps matches TRBD1 (5 bases). This CDR3 is 12 amino acids long. The germline gives CDR1 SGHVS, CDR2 FQNEAQ. Trimming removed 5 bases from V and 11 bases from J, with 15 bases in between.

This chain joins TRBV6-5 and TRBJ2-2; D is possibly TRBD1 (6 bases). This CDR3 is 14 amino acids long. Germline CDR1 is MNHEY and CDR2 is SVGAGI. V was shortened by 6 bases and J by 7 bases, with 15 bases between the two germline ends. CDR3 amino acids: CASRGDILGGELFF. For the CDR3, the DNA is TGTGCCAGCAGGGGGGACATTCTGGGCGGGGAGCTGTTTTTT.

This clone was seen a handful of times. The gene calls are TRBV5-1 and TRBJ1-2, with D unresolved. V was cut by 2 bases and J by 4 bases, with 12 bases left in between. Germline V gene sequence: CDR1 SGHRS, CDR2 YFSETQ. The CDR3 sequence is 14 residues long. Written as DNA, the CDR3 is TGCGCCAGCAGCTTAGAGTCTACTCCCTATGGCTACACCTTC. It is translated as CASSLESTPYGYTF. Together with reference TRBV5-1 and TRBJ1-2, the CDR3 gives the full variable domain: KAGVTQTPRYLIKTRGQQVTLSCSPISGHRSVSWYQQTPGQGLQFLFEYFSETQRNKGNFPGRFSGRQFSNSRSEMNVSTLELGDSALYLCASSLESTPYGYTFGSGTRLTVV.

The chain's CDR3 is CASSLFREATEAFF. Here the CDR3 DNA reads TGCGCCAGCAGCTTGTTCAGGGAGGCCACTGAAGCTTTCTTT. V usage is TRBV5-1 and J usage is TRBJ1-1, with a weak D call TRBD1 (5 bases). Germline lookup yields CDR1 SGHRS and CDR2 YFSETQ. CDR3 length: 14 amino acids. Trimming pared 1 base from V and 4 bases from J, leaving 11 bases between. The complete variable domain, with remaining parts taken from reference TRBV5-1 and TRBJ1-1, reads KAGVTQTPRYLIKTRGQQVTLSCSPISGHRSVSWYQQTPGQGLQFLFEYFSETQRNKGNFPGRFSGRQFSNSRSEMNVSTLELGDSALYLCASSLFREATEAFFGQGTRLTVV.

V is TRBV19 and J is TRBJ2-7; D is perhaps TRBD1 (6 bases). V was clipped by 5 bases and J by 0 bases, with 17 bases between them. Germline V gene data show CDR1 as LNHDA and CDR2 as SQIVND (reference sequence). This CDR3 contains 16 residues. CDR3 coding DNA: TGTGCCAGTAGTCCGGGACAAAAGGCCTTCTCCTACGAGCAGTACTTC. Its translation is CASSPGQKAFSYEQYF.

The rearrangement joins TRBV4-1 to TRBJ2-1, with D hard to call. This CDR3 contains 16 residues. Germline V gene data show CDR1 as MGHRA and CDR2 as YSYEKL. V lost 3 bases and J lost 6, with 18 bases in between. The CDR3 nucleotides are TGCGCCAGCAGCCAGCAGTCGAAGACACGCCGCAATGAGCAGTTCTTC. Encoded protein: CASSQQSKTRRNEQFF.

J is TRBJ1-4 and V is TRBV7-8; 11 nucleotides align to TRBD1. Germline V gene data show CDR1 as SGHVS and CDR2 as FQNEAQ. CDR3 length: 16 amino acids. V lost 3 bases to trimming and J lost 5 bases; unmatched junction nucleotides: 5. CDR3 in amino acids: CASSFSGQGVNEKLFF. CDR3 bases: TGTGCCAGCAGCTTTTCGGGACAGGGGGTGAATGAAAAACTGTTTTTT.

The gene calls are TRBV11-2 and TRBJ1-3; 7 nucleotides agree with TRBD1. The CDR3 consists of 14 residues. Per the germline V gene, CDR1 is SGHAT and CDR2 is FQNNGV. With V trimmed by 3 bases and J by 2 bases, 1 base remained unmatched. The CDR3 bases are TGTGCCAGCAGCTTCACAGGGGCTGGAAACACCATATATTTT. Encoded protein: CASSFTGAGNTIYF.

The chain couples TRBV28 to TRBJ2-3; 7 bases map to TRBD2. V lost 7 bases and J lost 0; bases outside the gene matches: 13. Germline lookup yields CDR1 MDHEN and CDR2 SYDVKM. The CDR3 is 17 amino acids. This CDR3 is CASTRGGATRSTDTQYF. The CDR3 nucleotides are TGTGCCAGCACCCGGGGAGGGGCCACCCGTAGCACAGATACGCAGTATTTT.

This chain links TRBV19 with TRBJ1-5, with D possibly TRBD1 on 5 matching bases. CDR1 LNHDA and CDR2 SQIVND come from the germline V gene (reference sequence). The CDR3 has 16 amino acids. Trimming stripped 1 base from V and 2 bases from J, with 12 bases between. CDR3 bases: TGTGCCAGTAGTATAGGGCAGGGAAGGGGCAATCAGCCCCAGCATTTT. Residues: CASSIGQGRGNQPQHF.

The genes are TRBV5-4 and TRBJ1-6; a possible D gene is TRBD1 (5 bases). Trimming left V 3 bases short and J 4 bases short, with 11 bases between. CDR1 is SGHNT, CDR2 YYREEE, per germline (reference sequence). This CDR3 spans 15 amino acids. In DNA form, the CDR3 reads TGTGCCAGCAGCTCCAACGGGGGTTATAATTCACCCCTCCACTTT. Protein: CASSSNGGYNSPLHF.